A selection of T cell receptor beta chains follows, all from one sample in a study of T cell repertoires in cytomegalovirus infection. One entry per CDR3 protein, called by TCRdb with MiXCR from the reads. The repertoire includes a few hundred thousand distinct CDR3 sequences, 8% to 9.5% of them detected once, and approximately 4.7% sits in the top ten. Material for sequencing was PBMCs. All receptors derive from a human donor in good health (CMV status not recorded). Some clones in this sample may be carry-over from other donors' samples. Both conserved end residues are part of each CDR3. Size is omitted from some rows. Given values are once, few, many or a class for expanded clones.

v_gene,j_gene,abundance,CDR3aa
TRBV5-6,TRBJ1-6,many,CASSSGQSGSYNSPLHF
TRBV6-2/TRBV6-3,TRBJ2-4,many,CASSFGLAEHKNIQYF
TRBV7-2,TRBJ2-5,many,CASSHRDPIRGTQYF
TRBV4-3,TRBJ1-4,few,CASSYLLWEKLFF
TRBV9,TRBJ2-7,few,CASSGPGQGLKSEQYF
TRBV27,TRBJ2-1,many,CASSAGTSGYNEQFF
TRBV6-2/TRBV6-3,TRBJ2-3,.,CASSYLGRGTSTDTQYF
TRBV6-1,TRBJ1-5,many,CASRADAQPQHF
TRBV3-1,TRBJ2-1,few,CASSLPGLDHNEQFF
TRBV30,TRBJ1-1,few,CAWSQRQGGTEAFF
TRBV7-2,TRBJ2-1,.,CASSFMASGGEQFF
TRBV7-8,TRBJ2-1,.,CASSLVPAYEQFF
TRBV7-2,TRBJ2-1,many,CASSPGGVSNEQFF
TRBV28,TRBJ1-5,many,CASSLFGSKSSNQPQHF
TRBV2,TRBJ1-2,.,CASSDVRVSGGYTF
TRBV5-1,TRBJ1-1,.,CASSLDGVDTEAFF
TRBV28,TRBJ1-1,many,CASSFTGSNGAGEAFF
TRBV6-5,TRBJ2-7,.,CASNGQGKTYEQYF
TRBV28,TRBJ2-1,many,CASRGTDYNEQFF
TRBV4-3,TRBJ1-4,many,CASSQDYRGGTNEKLFF
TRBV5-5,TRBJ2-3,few,CASSQTGAYTDTQYF
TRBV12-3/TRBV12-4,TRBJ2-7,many,CASSFGLAGDYEQYF
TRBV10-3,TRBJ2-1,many,CAISEVAGGPNEQFF
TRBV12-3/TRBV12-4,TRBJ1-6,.,CASSQTGVNSPLHF
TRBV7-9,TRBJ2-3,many,CASSRTWRERSTDTQYF
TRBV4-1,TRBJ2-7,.,CASSQTQGFYEQYF
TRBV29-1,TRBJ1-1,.,CSVEVAATEAFF
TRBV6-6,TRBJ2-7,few,CASRPGDSYEQYF
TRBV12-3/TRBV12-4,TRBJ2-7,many,CASSHSTGLQQYF
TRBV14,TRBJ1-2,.,CASSVGDARLGYGYTF
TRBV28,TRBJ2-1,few,CASSTPTGERELINEQFF
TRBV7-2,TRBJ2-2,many,CASSFDRVNTGELFF
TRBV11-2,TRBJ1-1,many,CASSQSPGQGKAFF
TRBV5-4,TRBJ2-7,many,CASSLGWTGVYEQYF
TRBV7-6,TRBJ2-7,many,CASSLVAGSYEQYF
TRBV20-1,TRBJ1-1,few,CSAYMNTEAFF
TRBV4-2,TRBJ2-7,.,CASSQEDSKSYEQYF
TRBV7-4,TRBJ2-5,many,CASNPQGLAGVETQYF
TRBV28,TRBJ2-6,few,CASSPPGGAGANVLTF
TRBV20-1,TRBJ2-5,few,CSAPTSGGAETQYF
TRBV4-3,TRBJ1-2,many,CASSQATRTGGYTF
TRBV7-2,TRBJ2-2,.,CASSPSGSPGELFF
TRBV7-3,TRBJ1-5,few,CASSSPTGGGQPQHF
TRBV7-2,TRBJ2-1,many,CASSLVGQGAKAEQFF
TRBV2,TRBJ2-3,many,CASKKPGNTDTQYF
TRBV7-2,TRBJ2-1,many,CASSLEGLARGSNEQFF
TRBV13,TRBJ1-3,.,CALRGPGNTIYF
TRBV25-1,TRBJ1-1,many,CASGGTGRGAFF
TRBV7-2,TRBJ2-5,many,CASSFWAGQALETQYF
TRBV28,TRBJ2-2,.,CASSLPTGLGELFF
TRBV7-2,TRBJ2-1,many,CASSLGFAGLAVRDEQFF
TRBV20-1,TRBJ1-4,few,CSPLEGQRSEKLFF
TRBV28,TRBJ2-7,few,CASSLTGHIHEQYF
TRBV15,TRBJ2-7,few,CATSRDTDRGYEQYF